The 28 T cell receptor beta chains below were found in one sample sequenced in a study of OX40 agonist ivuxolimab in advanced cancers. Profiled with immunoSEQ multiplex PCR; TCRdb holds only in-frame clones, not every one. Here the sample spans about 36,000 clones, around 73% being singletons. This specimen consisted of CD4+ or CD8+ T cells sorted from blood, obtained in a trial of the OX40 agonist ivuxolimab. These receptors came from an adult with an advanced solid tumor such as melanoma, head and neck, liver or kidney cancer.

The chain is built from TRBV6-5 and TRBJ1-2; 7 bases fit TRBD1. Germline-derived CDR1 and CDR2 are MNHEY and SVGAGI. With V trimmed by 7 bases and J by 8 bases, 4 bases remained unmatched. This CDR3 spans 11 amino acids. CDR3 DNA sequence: TGTGCCAGCAACAGGGGATACGGCTACACCTTC. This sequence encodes CASNRGYGYTF.

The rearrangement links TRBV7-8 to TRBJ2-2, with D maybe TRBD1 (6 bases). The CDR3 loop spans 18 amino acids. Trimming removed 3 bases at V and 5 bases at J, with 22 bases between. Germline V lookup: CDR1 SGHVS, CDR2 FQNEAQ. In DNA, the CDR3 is TGTGCCAGCAGCTTTACCGGGCAGGGGAACATCGGAACCGGGGAGCTGTTTTTT. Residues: CASSFTGQGNIGTGELFF.

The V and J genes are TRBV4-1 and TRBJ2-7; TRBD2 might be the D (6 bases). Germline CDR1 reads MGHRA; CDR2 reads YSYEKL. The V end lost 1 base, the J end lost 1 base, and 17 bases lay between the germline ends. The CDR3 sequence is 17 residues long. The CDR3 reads CASSQVSGTGASYEQYF. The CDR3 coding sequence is TGCGCCAGCAGCCAAGTATCCGGCACGGGAGCGTCCTACGAGCAGTACTTC.

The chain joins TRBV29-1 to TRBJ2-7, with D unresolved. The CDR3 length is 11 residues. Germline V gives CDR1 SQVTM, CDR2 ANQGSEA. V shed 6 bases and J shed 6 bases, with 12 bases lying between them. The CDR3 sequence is CSVASISEQYF. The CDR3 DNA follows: TGCAGCGTGGCTTCTATCAGCGAGCAGTACTTC.

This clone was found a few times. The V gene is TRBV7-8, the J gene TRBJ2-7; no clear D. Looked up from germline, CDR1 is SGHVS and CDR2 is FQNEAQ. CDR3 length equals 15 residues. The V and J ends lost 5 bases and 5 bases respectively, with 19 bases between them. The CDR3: CASSPGGKSRNEQYF. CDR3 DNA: TGTGCCAGCAGCCCCGGTGGTAAATCGCGTAACGAGCAGTACTTC. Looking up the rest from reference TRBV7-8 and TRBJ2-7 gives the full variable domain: GAGVSQSPRYKVAKRGQDVALRCDPISGHVSLFWYQQALGQGPEFLTYFQNEAQLDKSGLPSDRFFAERPEGSVSTLKIQRTQQEDSAVYLCASSPGGKSRNEQYFGPGTRLTVT.

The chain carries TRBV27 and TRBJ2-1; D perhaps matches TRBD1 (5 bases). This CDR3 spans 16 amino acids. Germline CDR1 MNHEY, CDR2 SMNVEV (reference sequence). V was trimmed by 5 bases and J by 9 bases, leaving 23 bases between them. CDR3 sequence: CASSHLLGSRTGEQFF. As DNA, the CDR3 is TGTGCCAGCAGTCACCTACTCGGATCTCGAACAGGTGAGCAGTTCTTC.

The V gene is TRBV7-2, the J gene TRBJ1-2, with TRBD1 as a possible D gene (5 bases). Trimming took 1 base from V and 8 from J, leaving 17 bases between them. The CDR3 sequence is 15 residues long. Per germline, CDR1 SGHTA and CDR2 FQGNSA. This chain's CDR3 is CASSLGGEGIRGYTF. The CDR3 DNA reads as TGTGCCAGCAGCTTAGGGGGGGAGGGTATTCGCGGCTACACCTTC.

CDR3 residues: CASSHSGGTETGNTIYF. The CDR3 DNA sequence: TGTGCCAGCAGCCATTCCGGCGGGACAGAAACTGGAAACACCATATATTTT. The V and J genes are TRBV4-2 and TRBJ1-3, with 7 nucleotides matching TRBD1. The germline gives CDR1 LGHNA, CDR2 YNFKEQ. With 3 bases clipped from V and 2 bases from J, the junction kept 10 bases outside the gene matches. The CDR3 contains 17 residues.

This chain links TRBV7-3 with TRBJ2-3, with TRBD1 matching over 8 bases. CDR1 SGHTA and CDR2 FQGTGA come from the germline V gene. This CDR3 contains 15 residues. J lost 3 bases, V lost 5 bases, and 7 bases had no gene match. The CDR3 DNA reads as TGTGCCAGCAGCCCTACAACAGGGGGTACAGATACGCAGTATTTT. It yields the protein CASSPTTGGTDTQYF.

CDR3 amino acids: CATSRGSLNTGELFF. Written as DNA, the CDR3 is TGTGCCACCAGCAGAGGCAGCTTGAACACCGGGGAGCTGTTTTTT. This chain uses TRBV15 with TRBJ2-2; D uncertain. This CDR3 comprises 15 residues. V was clipped by 1 base and J by 1 base, with 7 bases between them. Germline CDR1 is LNHNV and CDR2 is YYDKDF (reference sequence).

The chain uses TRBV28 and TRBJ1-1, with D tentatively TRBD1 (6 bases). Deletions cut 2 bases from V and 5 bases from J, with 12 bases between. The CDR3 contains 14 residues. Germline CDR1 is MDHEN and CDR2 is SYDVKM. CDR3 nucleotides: TGTGCCAGCAGTTTAGGTGGGGGACAAACTGAAGCTTTCTTT. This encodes CASSLGGGQTEAFF. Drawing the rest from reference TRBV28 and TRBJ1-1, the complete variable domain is DVKVTQSSRYLVKRTGEKVFLECVQDMDHENMFWYRQDPGLGLRLIYFSYDVKMKEKGDIPEGYSVSREKKERFSLILESASTNQTSMYLCASSLGGGQTEAFFGQGTRLTVV.

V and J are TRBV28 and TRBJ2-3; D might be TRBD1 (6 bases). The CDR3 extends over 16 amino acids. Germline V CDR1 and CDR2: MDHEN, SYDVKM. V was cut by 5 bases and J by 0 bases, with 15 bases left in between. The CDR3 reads CASSPSGTQSTDTQYF. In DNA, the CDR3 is TGTGCCAGCAGTCCGTCCGGGACACAAAGCACAGATACGCAGTATTTT.

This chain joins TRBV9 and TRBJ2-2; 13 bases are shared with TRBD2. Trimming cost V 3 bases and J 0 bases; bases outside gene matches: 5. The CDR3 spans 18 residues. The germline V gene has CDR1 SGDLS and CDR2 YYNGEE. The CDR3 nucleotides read TGTGCCAGCAGCGGCACTAGCGGGAGGGCCCCGAACACCGGGGAGCTGTTTTTT. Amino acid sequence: CASSGTSGRAPNTGELFF.

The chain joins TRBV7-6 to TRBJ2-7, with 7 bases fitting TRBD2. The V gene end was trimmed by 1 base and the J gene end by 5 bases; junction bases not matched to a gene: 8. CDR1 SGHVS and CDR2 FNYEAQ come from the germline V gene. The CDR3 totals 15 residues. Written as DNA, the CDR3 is TGTGCCAGCAGCTTAGGTCAGGGCGGGAGCAACGAGCAGTACTTC. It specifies CASSLGQGGSNEQYF. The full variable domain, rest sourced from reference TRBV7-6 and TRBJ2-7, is GAGVSQSPRYKVTKRGQDVALRCDPISGHVSLYWYRQALGQGPEFLTYFNYEAQQDKSGLPNDRFSAERPEGSISTLTIQRTEQRDSAMYRCASSLGQGGSNEQYFGPGTRLTVT.

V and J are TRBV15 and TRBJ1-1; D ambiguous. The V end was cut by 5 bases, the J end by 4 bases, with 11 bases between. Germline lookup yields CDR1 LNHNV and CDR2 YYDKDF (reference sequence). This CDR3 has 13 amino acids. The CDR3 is CATSAGGITEAFF. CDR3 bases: TGTGCCACCAGCGCCGGTGGGATCACTGAAGCTTTCTTT.

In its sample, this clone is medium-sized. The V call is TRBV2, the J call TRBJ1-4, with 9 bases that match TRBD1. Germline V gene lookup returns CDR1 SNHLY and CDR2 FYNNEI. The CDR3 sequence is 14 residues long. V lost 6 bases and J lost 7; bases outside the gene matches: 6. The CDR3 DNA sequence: TGTGCCAGCAGGGAAACAGGGGGCAGTGAAAAACTGTTTTTT. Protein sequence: CASRETGGSEKLFF. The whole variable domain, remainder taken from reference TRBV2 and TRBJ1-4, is EPEVTQTPSHQVTQMGQEVILRCVPISNHLYFYWYRQILGQKVEFLVSFYNNEISEKSEIFDDQFSVERPDGSNFTLKIRSTKLEDSAMYFCASRETGGSEKLFFGSGTQLSVL.

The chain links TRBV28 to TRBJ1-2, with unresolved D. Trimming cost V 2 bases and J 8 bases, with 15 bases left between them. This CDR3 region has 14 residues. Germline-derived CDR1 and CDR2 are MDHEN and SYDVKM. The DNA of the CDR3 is TGTGCCAGCAGTTTACGTCCGGGTTTGGGCGGCTACACCTTC. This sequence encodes CASSLRPGLGGYTF.

The CDR3 DNA sequence: TGCAGCGCTGTAAGGGACCCCAGAGAGAGTGGTGAGCAGTTCTTC. This encodes CSAVRDPRESGEQFF. The chain uses TRBV29-1 and TRBJ2-1, with D perhaps assigned TRBD1 or TRBD2 (5 bases each). CDR3 size: 15 residues. Per the germline V gene, CDR1 is SQVTM and CDR2 is ANQGSEA. V shed 7 bases and J shed 9 bases, with 25 bases lying between them.

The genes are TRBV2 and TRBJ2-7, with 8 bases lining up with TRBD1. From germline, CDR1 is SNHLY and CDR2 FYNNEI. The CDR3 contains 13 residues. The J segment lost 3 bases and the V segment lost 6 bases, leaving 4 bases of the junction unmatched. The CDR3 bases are TGTGCCAGCAGCGGACAGGGTGACTACGAGCAGTACTTC. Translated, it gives CASSGQGDYEQYF.

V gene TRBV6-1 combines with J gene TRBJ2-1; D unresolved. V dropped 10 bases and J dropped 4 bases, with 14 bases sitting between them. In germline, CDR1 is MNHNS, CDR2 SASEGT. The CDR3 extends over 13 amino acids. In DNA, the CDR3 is TGTGCCACCGCCCCGCGCAGGTACAATGAGCAGTTCTTC. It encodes CATAPRRYNEQFF.

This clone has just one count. The CDR3 DNA sequence: TGTGCCAGCAGTTTCCGGACAGGTTCCTACGAGCAGTACTTC. Translating it yields CASSFRTGSYEQYF. V usage is TRBV27 and J usage is TRBJ2-7; 7 nucleotides align to TRBD1. Germline V CDR1 and CDR2: MNHEY, SMNVEV (reference sequence). CDR3 length: 14 residues. The V and J ends lost 3 bases and 1 base, in that order; junction bases with no gene match: 3.

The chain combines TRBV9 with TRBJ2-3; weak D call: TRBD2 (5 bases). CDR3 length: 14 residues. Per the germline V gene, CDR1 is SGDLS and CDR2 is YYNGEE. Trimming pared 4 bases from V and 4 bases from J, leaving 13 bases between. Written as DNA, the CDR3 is TGTGCCAGCAGCTTGCGGGTGGGAGCAGATACGCAGTATTTT. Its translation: CASSLRVGADTQYF.

In DNA form, the CDR3 reads TGTGCCAGCTCCTACAGCGGGAGCTCCTACAATGAGCAGTTCTTC. As protein: CASSYSGSSYNEQFF. The rearrangement uses TRBV18 and TRBJ2-1, with TRBD2 identical over 8 bases. Germline lookup yields CDR1 KGHSH and CDR2 LQKENI. V dropped 6 bases and J dropped 0; count of bases not matched to a gene: 4. The CDR3 loop spans 15 amino acids. Variable domain in full (rest from reference TRBV18 and TRBJ2-1): NAGVMQNPRHLVRRRGQEARLRCSPMKGHSHVYWYRQLPEEGLKFMVYLQKENIIDESGMPKERFSAEFPKEGPSILRIQQVVRGDSAAYFCASSYSGSSYNEQFFGPGTRLTVL.

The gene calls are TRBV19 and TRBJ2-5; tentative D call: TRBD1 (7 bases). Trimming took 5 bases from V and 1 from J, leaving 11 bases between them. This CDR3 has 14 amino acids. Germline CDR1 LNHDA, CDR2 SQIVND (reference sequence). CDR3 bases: TGTGCCAGTAGTCCAGGGGGGATCCAAGAGACCCAGTACTTC. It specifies CASSPGGIQETQYF.

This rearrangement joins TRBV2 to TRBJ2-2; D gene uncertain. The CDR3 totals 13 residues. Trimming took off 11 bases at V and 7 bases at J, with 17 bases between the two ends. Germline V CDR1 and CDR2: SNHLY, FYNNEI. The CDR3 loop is CAAMARSRGELFF. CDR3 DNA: TGTGCCGCGATGGCGCGGTCCCGCGGGGAGCTGTTTTTT.

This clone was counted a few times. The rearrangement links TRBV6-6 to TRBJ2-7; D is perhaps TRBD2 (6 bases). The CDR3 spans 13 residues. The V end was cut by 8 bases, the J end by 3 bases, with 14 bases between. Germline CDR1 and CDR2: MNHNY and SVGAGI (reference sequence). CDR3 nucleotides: TGTGCCAGCGGACGGGACTCGAACTACGAGCAGTACTTC. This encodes CASGRDSNYEQYF.

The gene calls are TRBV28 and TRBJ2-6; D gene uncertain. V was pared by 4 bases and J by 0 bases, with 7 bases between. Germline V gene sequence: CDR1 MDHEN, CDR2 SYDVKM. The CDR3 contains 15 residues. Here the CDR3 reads CASSSYVSGANVLTF. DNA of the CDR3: TGTGCCAGCAGTTCTTACGTCTCTGGGGCCAACGTCCTGACTTTC.

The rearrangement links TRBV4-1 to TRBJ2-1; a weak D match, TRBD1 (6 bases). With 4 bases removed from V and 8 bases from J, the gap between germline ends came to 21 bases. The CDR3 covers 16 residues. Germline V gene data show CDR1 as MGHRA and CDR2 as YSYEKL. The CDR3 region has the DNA TGCGCCAGCAGCCCTCTGGTAGGGGGAGAGGTGGATGAGCAGTTCTTC. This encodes CASSPLVGGEVDEQFF.